The 3 T cell receptor beta chains given below trace back to one sample, sequenced in a study of a mutant IDH1 vaccine in newly diagnosed glioma. These receptors have no identified antigens. Time point noted: week 11, during vaccination. Vaccine doses each comprised 300 ug of mutant IDH1 20-mer peptide, with topical imiquimod. Clones were read by immunoSEQ multiplex PCR, and TCRdb kept only the in-frame ones, dropping some. The sample lists about 36,000 clones; approximately 80% were seen once. The material was peripheral blood mononuclear cells (PBMCs), obtained from a glioma patient whose treatment included an IDH1 peptide vaccine. These receptors came from a woman in her 30s with glioma. Some clones in this sample may be carry-over from other donors' samples.

The chain has TRBV10-3 and TRBJ1-5; D may be TRBD1 (6 bases). With 11 bases removed from V and 2 bases from J, the gap between germline ends came to 16 bases. The germline CDR1 and CDR2 sequences are ENHRY and SYGVKD. This CDR3 spans 14 amino acids. The CDR3 reads CASGRGGGNQPQHF. CDR3 nucleotides: TGTGCCTCGGGGCGGGGGGGCGGCAATCAGCCCCAGCATTTT.

The rearrangement links TRBV13 to TRBJ1-2; D may be TRBD1 (6 bases). Germline V lookup: CDR1 PRHDT, CDR2 FYEKMQ (reference sequence). Trimming cost V 1 base and J 3 bases, with 12 bases left between them. This CDR3 is built from 15 residues. The CDR3 DNA reads TGTGCCAGCAGCTTAGTGCAAGGACAGTACTATGGCTACACCTTC. Encoded protein: CASSLVQGQYYGYTF.

The J gene is TRBJ2-5, the V gene TRBV28; D call uncertain. CDR3 length: 12 amino acids. Germline CDR1 is MDHEN and CDR2 is SYDVKM. With 5 bases removed from V and 5 bases from J, the gap between germline ends came to 9 bases. CDR3 amino acids: CASSAGGETQYF. The CDR3 coding sequence is TGTGCCAGCAGTGCTGGTGGGGAGACCCAGTACTTC.